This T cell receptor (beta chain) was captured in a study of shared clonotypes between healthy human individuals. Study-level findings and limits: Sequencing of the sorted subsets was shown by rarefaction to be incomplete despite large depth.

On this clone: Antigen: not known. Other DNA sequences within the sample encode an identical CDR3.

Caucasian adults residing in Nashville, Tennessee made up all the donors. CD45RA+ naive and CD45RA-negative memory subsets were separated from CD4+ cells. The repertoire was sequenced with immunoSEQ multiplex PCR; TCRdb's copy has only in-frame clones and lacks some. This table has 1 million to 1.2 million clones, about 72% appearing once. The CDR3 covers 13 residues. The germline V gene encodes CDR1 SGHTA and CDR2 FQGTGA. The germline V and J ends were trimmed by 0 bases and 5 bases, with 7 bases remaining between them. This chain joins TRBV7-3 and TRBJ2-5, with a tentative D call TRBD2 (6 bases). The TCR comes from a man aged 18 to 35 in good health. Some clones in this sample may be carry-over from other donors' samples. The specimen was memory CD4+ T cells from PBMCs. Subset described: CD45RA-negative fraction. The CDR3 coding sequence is TGTGCCAGCAGCTTAACGAGCGGGGAGACCCAGTACTTC. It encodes CASSLTSGETQYF. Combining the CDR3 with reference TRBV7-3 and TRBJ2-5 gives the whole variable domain GAGVSQTPSNKVTEKGKYVELRCDPISGHTALYWYRQSLGQGPEFLIYFQGTGAADDSGLPNDRFFAVRPEGSVSTLKIQRTERGDSAVYLCASSLTSGETQYFGPGTRLLVL.